This TCR beta chain was sequenced for a study of identical twins. This clonotype was seen at least ten times. Antigen: not known. TCRdb reprocessed the 5' RACE reads with MiXCR, giving one entry per CDR3 protein. The data contain hundreds of thousands of distinct CDR3 sequences, approximately 7% of them singletons. CDR1 is SGHVS and CDR2 is FNYEAQ in the germline V gene. J lost 7 bases, V lost 4 bases, and 5 bases had no gene match. The CDR3 runs 15 residues. Study-level results: With beta out-of-frame sequences, excess sharing by twins was weaker.

The data also belong to a second study, concerning yellow fever vaccine responses in identical twins.

This sequence joins TRBV7-6 and TRBJ2-1; the match to TRBD2 covers 12 bases. Sequenced material: memory (CD45RO+) T cells sorted from blood. The receptor was isolated from a woman in her late teens or twenties in good health. The CDR3 nucleotides are TGTGCCAGCAGCTCCGGACTAGCGGGAATGAATGAGCAGTTCTTC. Its protein is CASSSGLAGMNEQFF.